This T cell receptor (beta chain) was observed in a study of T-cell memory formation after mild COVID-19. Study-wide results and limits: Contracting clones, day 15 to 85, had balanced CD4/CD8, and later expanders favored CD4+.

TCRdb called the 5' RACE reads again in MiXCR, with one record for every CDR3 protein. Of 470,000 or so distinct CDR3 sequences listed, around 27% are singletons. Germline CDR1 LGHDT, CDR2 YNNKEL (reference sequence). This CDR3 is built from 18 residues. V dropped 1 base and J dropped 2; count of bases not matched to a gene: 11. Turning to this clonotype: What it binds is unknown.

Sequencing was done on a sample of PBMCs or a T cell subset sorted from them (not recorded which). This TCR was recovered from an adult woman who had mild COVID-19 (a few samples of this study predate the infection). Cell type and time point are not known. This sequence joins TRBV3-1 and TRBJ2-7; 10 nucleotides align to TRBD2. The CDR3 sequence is CASSQVGRAGGYAYEQYF. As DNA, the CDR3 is TGTGCCAGCAGCCAAGTGGGTCGAGCGGGGGGGTACGCCTACGAGCAGTACTTC.